The 29 T cell receptor beta chains below come from one sample, sequenced in a study of shared clonotypes between healthy human individuals. Sequenced by immunoSEQ multiplex PCR; TCRdb stores in-frame clones only, minus some. The table records some 1,400,000 clones, roughly 96% of them present only once. Sequencing was performed on naive CD4+ T cells sorted from blood. Indicated subset: CD45RA+ positively selected. These receptors were taken from a man aged 25 to 45 in good health.

The chain links TRBV7-2 to TRBJ1-1, with D perhaps matching TRBD1 (5 bases). The CDR3 totals 15 residues. The germline V gene has CDR1 SGHTA and CDR2 FQGNSA. The V end was cut by 5 bases, the J end by 3 bases, with 16 bases between. CDR3 region: CASSPLTRGDTEAFF. The CDR3 region has the DNA TGTGCCAGCAGCCCACTCACGCGGGGGGACACTGAAGCTTTCTTT.

J is TRBJ1-5 and V is TRBV25-1; possible D gene TRBD1, 5 bases. Trimming removed 2 bases from V and 3 bases from J, with 8 bases in between. This CDR3 has 14 residues. Germline V gene data show CDR1 as MGHDK and CDR2 as SYGVNS. CDR3 sequence reads: CASSEGGNNQPQHF. The CDR3 bases are TGTGCCAGCAGTGAAGGGGGGAACAATCAGCCCCAGCATTTT.

The table lists this clone with a count of one. The chain has TRBV7-6 and TRBJ2-2; no firm D call. V was pared by 6 bases and J by 1 base, with 6 bases between. This CDR3 has 13 amino acids. The germline V gene encodes CDR1 SGHVS and CDR2 FNYEAQ. CDR3 region: CASRDGNTGELFF. CDR3 coding DNA: TGTGCCAGCAGAGACGGGAACACCGGGGAGCTGTTTTTT. Full variable domain (missing parts from reference TRBV7-6 and TRBJ2-2): GAGVSQSPRYKVTKRGQDVALRCDPISGHVSLYWYRQALGQGPEFLTYFNYEAQQDKSGLPNDRFSAERPEGSISTLTIQRTEQRDSAMYRCASRDGNTGELFFGEGSRLTVL.

J is TRBJ2-7 and V is TRBV5-4, with D perhaps TRBD1 or TRBD2 (5 bases each). The CDR3 sequence is 13 residues long. Germline values: CDR1 SGHNT, CDR2 YYREEE (reference sequence). Trimming removed 4 bases from V and 6 bases from J, with 14 bases in between. CDR3 loop: CASSPRDGFEQYF. The CDR3 nucleotides read TGTGCCAGCAGCCCCCGGGACGGCTTCGAGCAGTACTTC.

This clone was picked up one time. This chain links TRBV6-4 with TRBJ1-2, with a tentative D call TRBD1 (5 bases). There are 12 residues in the CDR3. Germline-derived CDR1 and CDR2 are MRHNA and SNTAGT. Trimming pared 6 bases from V and 1 base from J, leaving 6 bases between. The CDR3 sequence: CASRGDNYGYTF. CDR3 in DNA: TGTGCCAGCAGAGGGGATAACTATGGCTACACCTTC.

The rearrangement uses TRBV10-3 and TRBJ1-2, with D hard to call. The CDR3 runs 19 residues. Germline V CDR1 and CDR2: ENHRY, SYGVKD. Trimming shortened V by 0 bases and J by 5 bases, and 25 bases separated the two germline ends. The CDR3 loop is CAISESPLRSDLGRYGYTF. Here the CDR3 DNA reads TGTGCCATCAGTGAGTCGCCCCTGCGAAGCGACCTCGGACGGTATGGCTACACCTTC.

The chain couples TRBV5-1 to TRBJ2-3; 12 bases map to TRBD2. V was clipped by 4 bases and J by 4 bases; unmatched bases: 7. This CDR3 comprises 16 residues. The germline V gene has CDR1 SGHRS and CDR2 YFSETQ. The CDR3 region has the DNA TGCGCCAGCAGCACCAGACTAGCGGGAGAAGCAGATACGCAGTATTTT. Translated, it gives CASSTRLAGEADTQYF.

The rearrangement links TRBV7-2 to TRBJ1-5; TRBD1 might be the D (5 bases). CDR1 and CDR2 (germline): SGHTA, FQGNSA. Trimming took off 5 bases at V and 6 bases at J, with 8 bases between the two ends. This CDR3 contains 12 residues. CDR3 residues: CASSQGPQPQHF. Written as DNA, the CDR3 is TGTGCCAGCAGCCAGGGTCCTCAGCCCCAGCATTTT.

This chain joins TRBV28 and TRBJ1-5; a possible D gene is TRBD1 (5 bases). The V gene's germline CDR1 is MDHEN and CDR2 SYDVKM. V dropped 6 bases and J dropped 2 bases, with 17 bases sitting between them. This CDR3 spans 16 amino acids. The CDR3 sequence: CASSNRLTERNQPQHF. CDR3 nucleotides: TGTGCCAGCAGCAATAGGCTGACAGAGCGCAATCAGCCCCAGCATTTT. The full variable domain, rest sourced from reference TRBV28 and TRBJ1-5, is DVKVTQSSRYLVKRTGEKVFLECVQDMDHENMFWYRQDPGLGLRLIYFSYDVKMKEKGDIPEGYSVSREKKERFSLILESASTNQTSMYLCASSNRLTERNQPQHFGDGTRLSIL.

The chain combines TRBV9 with TRBJ2-3; 10 nucleotides match TRBD2. Looked up from germline, CDR1 is SGDLS and CDR2 is YYNGEE. CDR3 length: 15 residues. The V and J ends lost 3 bases and 1 base, in that order; junction bases with no gene match: 2. The CDR3 DNA follows: TGTGCCAGCAGCGCTAGCGGGAGTGGCACAGATACGCAGTATTTT. Encoded protein: CASSASGSGTDTQYF.

V usage is TRBV2 and J usage is TRBJ2-3; TRBD2 matches at 8 bases. Germline CDR1 and CDR2: SNHLY and FYNNEI. J gave up 4 bases and V 5 bases, and 11 bases lay outside the gene matches. The length of the CDR3 is 16 residues. Here the CDR3 DNA reads TGTGCCAGCAGTCCATGGCTAACGGGAGGGTCAGATACGCAGTATTTT. It encodes CASSPWLTGGSDTQYF.

V and J are TRBV29-1 and TRBJ2-7, with a tentative D call TRBD2 (5 bases). The germline V gene has CDR1 SQVTM and CDR2 ANQGSEA. CDR3 size: 14 residues. Trimming stripped 5 bases from V and 3 bases from J, with 17 bases between. CDR3 DNA: TGCAGCGTTACCGGGGTCGTAAGGGACTACGAGCAGTACTTC. Protein sequence: CSVTGVVRDYEQYF.

The genes are TRBV14 and TRBJ2-3; 8 bases fit TRBD2. V dropped 6 bases and J dropped 4; count of bases not matched to a gene: 6. Germline V CDR1 and CDR2: SGHDN, FVKESK. The CDR3 has 14 amino acids. In DNA, the CDR3 is TGTGCCAGCAGTCAAAGCGGGAGCGCAGATACGCAGTATTTT. Encoded protein: CASSQSGSADTQYF. The complete variable domain, with remaining parts taken from reference TRBV14 and TRBJ2-3, reads EAGVTQFPSHSVIEKGQTVTLRCDPISGHDNLYWYRRVMGKEIKFLLHFVKESKQDESGMPNNRFLAERTGGTYSTLKVQPAELEDSGVYFCASSQSGSADTQYFGPGTRLTVL.

V gene TRBV30 combines with J gene TRBJ2-3, with 10 bases lining up with TRBD1. Per germline, CDR1 GTSNPN and CDR2 SVGIG (reference sequence). This CDR3 is 22 amino acids long. J was trimmed by 0 bases and V by 3 bases; bases with no gene match: 24. The CDR3 region has the DNA TGTGCCTGGAGCCGGGACAGGGGAACATGGGCGCCGCGGGATTCTAGCACAGATACGCAGTATTTT. As protein: CAWSRDRGTWAPRDSSTDTQYF.

The V gene is TRBV21-1, the J gene TRBJ2-5. TRBV21-1 is marked as a pseudogene. The CDR3 totals 15 residues. CDR3 bases: TGTGCCAGCAGCTCAAAAGACGATCCCCCAGAGACCCAGTACTTC. Translating gives CASSSKDDPPETQYF.

The chain recombines TRBV28 with TRBJ2-7; D gene ambiguous. V lost 3 bases, J lost 7 bases, and 10 bases lay in between. The V gene's germline CDR1 is MDHEN and CDR2 SYDVKM. CDR3 length: 12 residues. The CDR3 spells CASSLKGWEQYF. The CDR3 DNA reads as TGTGCCAGCAGTTTGAAGGGATGGGAGCAGTACTTC.

The chain joins TRBV15 to TRBJ2-1, with D unclear. CDR1 and CDR2 (germline): LNHNV, YYDKDF (reference sequence). This CDR3 has 11 residues. V was clipped by 0 bases and J by 9 bases, with 3 bases between them. CDR3 sequence (DNA): TGTGCCACCAGCAGAGACTTTGAGCAGTTCTTC. It translates to CATSRDFEQFF.

This clone occurred once. This chain links TRBV19 with TRBJ1-5; 7 bases match TRBD1. V shed 4 bases, J shed 5 bases, and the junction held 5 bases outside the gene matches. Germline loops: CDR1 LNHDA, CDR2 SQIVND (reference sequence). The CDR3 has 14 amino acids. The CDR3 DNA is TGTGCCAGTAGTAAGTGGACAGGACATCAGCCCCAGCATTTT. This codes for CASSKWTGHQPQHF.

Concerning this clone itself: Additional DNA sequences in this sample encode the identical CDR3. V usage is TRBV9 and J usage is TRBJ2-5, with D possibly being TRBD1 (6 bases). Trimming took off 5 bases at V and 2 bases at J, with 13 bases between the two ends. This CDR3 is 14 amino acids long. Germline V gene data show CDR1 as SGDLS and CDR2 as YYNGEE. The CDR3 DNA reads TGTGCCAGCAGTCCAGGACAGACACAAGAGACCCAGTACTTC. Protein product: CASSPGQTQETQYF.

In its sample, this clone was seen once. This specimen includes other DNA sequences encoding the same CDR3. The chain uses TRBV6-6 and TRBJ1-3; no firm D call. V lost 0 bases and J 0 bases, leaving 6 bases between the germline ends. Germline V gene lookup returns CDR1 MNHNY and CDR2 SVGAGI (reference sequence). This CDR3 has 15 residues. The CDR3 loop reads CASSYSGSSGNTIYF. In DNA, the CDR3 is TGTGCCAGCAGTTACTCCGGGAGCTCTGGAAACACCATATATTTT.

The chain joins TRBV5-6 to TRBJ2-1, with D hard to call. This CDR3 is built from 15 residues. Trimming shortened V by 3 bases and J by 0 bases, and 10 bases separated the two germline ends. Germline loops: CDR1 SGHDT, CDR2 YYEEEE. The CDR3 DNA follows: TGTGCCAGCAGCTGGATGGCTGTCTCCTACAATGAGCAGTTCTTC. Protein: CASSWMAVSYNEQFF.

This rearrangement joins TRBV5-1 to TRBJ2-5; 9 nucleotides align to TRBD1. Germline V gene sequence: CDR1 SGHRS, CDR2 YFSETQ. The CDR3 spans 15 residues. Losses at the gene ends were 2 bases for V and 1 base for J; bases not matched to a gene: 3. The CDR3 reads CASSLTGGFQETQYF. CDR3 in DNA: TGCGCCAGCAGCTTAACAGGGGGCTTCCAAGAGACCCAGTACTTC.

The chain carries TRBV11-2 and TRBJ2-2; the D is unclear. With 1 base removed from V and 7 bases from J, the gap between germline ends came to 10 bases. The CDR3 is 14 residues long. Germline V gives CDR1 SGHAT, CDR2 FQNNGV. CDR3 nucleotides: TGTGCCAGCAGCTTAGTGATTGGGGTCGGGGAGCTGTTTTTT. The encoded protein is CASSLVIGVGELFF.

The chain links TRBV11-3 to TRBJ2-5, with 7 bases lining up with TRBD1. The CDR3 contains 15 residues. Trimming cost V 1 base and J 4 bases; bases outside gene matches: 6. Germline assignment: CDR1 SGHNT and CDR2 YENEEA. The CDR3 nucleotides are TGTGCCAGCAGCTTAGGGACAGGAAGTCGAGAGACCCAGTACTTC. Translated: CASSLGTGSRETQYF.

This chain links TRBV5-4 with TRBJ2-7, with 7 bases matching TRBD2. The CDR3 has 13 amino acids. The germline V gene encodes CDR1 SGHNT and CDR2 YYREEE (reference sequence). J lost 9 bases, V lost 0 bases, and 6 bases had no gene match. The CDR3 sequence: CASSLGGPSGQYF. For the CDR3, the DNA is TGTGCCAGCAGCTTGGGGGGCCCTAGCGGGCAGTACTTC.

The rearrangement joins TRBV5-1 to TRBJ2-3; TRBD2 might be the D (6 bases). This CDR3 comprises 16 residues. Trimming stripped 3 bases from V and 6 bases from J, with 20 bases between. Germline CDR1 and CDR2: SGHRS and YFSETQ. This chain's CDR3 is CASSSYRASEVDTQYF. The CDR3 DNA reads TGCGCCAGCAGCTCCTATAGGGCTAGCGAGGTCGATACGCAGTATTTT.

The gene calls are TRBV5-5 and TRBJ2-7; D not certain. Trimming removed 0 bases at V and 2 bases at J, with 9 bases between. Germline V CDR1 and CDR2: SGHKS, YYEKEE (reference sequence). The CDR3 runs to 14 residues. In nucleotides, the CDR3 is TGTGCCAGCAGCTTGGTACCAGAACCCTACGAGCAGTACTTC. Protein: CASSLVPEPYEQYF.

The genes are TRBV4-3 and TRBJ2-3, with D perhaps matching TRBD1 (7 bases). Germline lookup yields CDR1 LGHNA and CDR2 YSLEER. The CDR3 loop spans 15 amino acids. V dropped 8 bases and J dropped 1 base, with 16 bases sitting between them. CDR3 nucleotide sequence: TGCGCCAGCTCATCAGGGGGGCGCGGCACAGATACGCAGTATTTT. Translating it yields CASSSGGRGTDTQYF.

The V and J genes are TRBV7-2 and TRBJ2-1; possible D gene TRBD2, 6 bases. The CDR3 has 17 amino acids. Between the trimmed V and J ends, which lost 1 base and 7 bases, there was a span of 20 bases. CDR1 and CDR2 from the germline V gene are SGHTA and FQGNSA. This CDR3 reads CASSLVPPGVILNEQFF. The CDR3 DNA reads as TGTGCCAGCAGCTTAGTCCCCCCGGGAGTAATTTTGAATGAGCAGTTCTTC.